The T cell receptor beta chain described here comes from a study of T cell responses to AZD1222 COVID-19 vaccine. Method: immunoSEQ multiplex PCR; TCRdb's copy keeps in-frame clones and lacks some. Counted here are 150,000 to 200,000 clones, 85% to 95% occurring once; the ten biggest clones make up less than 11%. This specimen consisted of peripheral blood, obtained on day 0 of AZD1222 vaccination. The receptor was derived from an adult in good health.

The CDR3 coding sequence is TGTGCCAGCAGCAGCGACAGGGGAGGTAGCACTGAAGCTTTCTTT. It encodes CASSSDRGGSTEAFF. The V gene is TRBV5-4, the J gene TRBJ1-1; 8 positions match TRBD1. Germline V gene sequence: CDR1 SGHNT, CDR2 YYREEE (reference sequence). V lost 4 bases, J lost 4 bases, and 9 bases stayed unmatched. This CDR3 has 15 amino acids.